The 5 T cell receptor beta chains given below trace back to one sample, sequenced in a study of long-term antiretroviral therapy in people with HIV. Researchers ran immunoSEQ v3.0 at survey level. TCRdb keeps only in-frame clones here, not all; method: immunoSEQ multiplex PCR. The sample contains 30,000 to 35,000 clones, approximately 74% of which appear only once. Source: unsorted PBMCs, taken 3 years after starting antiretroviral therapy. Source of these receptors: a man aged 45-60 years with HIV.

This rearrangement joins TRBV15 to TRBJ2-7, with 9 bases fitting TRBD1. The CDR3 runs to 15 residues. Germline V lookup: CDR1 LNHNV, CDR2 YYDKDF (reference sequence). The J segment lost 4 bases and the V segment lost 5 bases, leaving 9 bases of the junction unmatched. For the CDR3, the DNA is TGTGCCACCAGCGCACCCGGGACAGGGACTTACGAGCAGTACTTC. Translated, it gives CATSAPGTGTYEQYF.

The CDR3: CAWSEDSCNQPQHF. The DNA for the CDR3 is TGTGCCTGGAGTGAGGACAGCTGCAATCAGCCCCAGCATTTT. The chain has TRBV30 and TRBJ1-5; a weak D match, TRBD1 (6 bases). Per germline, CDR1 GTSNPN and CDR2 SVGIG (reference sequence). Trimming pared 1 base from V and 2 bases from J, leaving 9 bases between. This CDR3 has 14 residues.

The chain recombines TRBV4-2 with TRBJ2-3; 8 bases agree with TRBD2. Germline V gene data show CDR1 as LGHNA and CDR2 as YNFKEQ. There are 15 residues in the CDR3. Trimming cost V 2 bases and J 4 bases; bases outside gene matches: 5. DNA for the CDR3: TGTGCCAGCAGCCAAACCTCGGGGGGGCCAGATACGCAGTATTTT. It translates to CASSQTSGGPDTQYF.

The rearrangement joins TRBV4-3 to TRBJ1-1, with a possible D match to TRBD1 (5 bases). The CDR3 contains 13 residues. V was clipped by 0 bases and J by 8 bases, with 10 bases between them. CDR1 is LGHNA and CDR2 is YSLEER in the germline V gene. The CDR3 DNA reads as TGCGCCAGCAGCCAAGACTGGGGGAGAGAAGCTTTCTTT. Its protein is CASSQDWGREAFF.

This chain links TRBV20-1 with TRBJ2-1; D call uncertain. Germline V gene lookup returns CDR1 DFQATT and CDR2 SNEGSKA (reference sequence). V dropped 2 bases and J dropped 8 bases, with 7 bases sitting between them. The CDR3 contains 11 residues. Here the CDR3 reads CSARKAHEQFF. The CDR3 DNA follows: TGCAGTGCTAGAAAGGCGCATGAGCAGTTCTTC.